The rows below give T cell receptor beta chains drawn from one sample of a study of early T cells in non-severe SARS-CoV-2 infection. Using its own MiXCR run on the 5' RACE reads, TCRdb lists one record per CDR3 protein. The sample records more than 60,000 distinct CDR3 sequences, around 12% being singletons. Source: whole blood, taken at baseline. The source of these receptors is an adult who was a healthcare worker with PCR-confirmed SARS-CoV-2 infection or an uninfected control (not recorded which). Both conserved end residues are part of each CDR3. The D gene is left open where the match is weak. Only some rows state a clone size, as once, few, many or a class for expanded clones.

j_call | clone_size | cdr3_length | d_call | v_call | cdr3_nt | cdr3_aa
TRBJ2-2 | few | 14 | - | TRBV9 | TGTGCCAGCAGCGTAAGGCGGCACACCGGGGAGCTGTTTTTT | CASSVRRHTGELFF
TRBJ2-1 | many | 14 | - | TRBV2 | TGTGCCAGCAGACAGGGGGGGCCCTACAATGAGCAGTTCTTC | CASRQGGPYNEQFF
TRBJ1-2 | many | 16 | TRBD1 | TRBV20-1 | TGCAGTGCTAGAGATCCCCTCCCGGGACAGGGGAGAGGCTACACCTTC | CSARDPLPGQGRGYTF
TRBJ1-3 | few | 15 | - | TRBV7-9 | TGTGCCAGCAGCTTAATTACCCTCTCTGGAAACACCATATATTTT | CASSLITLSGNTIYF
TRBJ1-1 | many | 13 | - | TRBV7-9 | TGTGCCAGCAGCTTAGCTCTAAACACTGAAGCTTTCTTT | CASSLALNTEAFF
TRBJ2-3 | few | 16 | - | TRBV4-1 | TGCGCCAGCAGCCAAGTGCCAGGCCCGGTCACAGATACGCAGTATTTT | CASSQVPGPVTDTQYF
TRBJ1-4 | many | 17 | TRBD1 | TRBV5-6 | TGTGCCAGCAGCTTAAGGACAGGGGGCTCCCCTAATGAAAAACTGTTTTTT | CASSLRTGGSPNEKLFF
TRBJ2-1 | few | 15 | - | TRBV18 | TGTGCCAGCTCACCACCGGGTGTAGGGTCTGATGAGCAGTTCTTC | CASSPPGVGSDEQFF
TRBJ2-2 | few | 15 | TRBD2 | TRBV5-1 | TGCGCCAGCAGCTTGGGACTAGCGGCCGGCGGGGAGCTGTTTTTT | CASSLGLAAGGELFF
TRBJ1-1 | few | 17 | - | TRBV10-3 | TGTGCCATCAAAAAGGACACCCTAGGGGGACTCAACACTGAAGCTTTCTTT | CAIKKDTLGGLNTEAFF
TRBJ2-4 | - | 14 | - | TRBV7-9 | TGTGCCAGCAGCCCCCTTGGAGCCAAAAACATTCAGTACTTC | CASSPLGAKNIQYF
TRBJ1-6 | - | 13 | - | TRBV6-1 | TGTGCCAGCAGTGGGACGGCAGGGAAGTCCCTCCACTTT | CASSGTAGKSLHF
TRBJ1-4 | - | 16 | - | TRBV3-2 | TGTGCCAGCAGCCCGAAACAGGCGGTACAGAAAGAAAAACTGTTTTTT | CASSPKQAVQKEKLFF
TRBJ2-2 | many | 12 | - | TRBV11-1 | TGTGCCAGCAGCCGTAAGACCGGGGAGCTGTTTTTT | CASSRKTGELFF
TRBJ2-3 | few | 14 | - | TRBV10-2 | TGCGCCAGCAGTGGGAGCTCGGGGACAGATACGCAGTATTTT | CASSGSSGTDTQYF
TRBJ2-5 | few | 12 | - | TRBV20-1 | TGCAGTGCTGGGGCAGTCCAAGAGACCCAGTACTTC | CSAGAVQETQYF
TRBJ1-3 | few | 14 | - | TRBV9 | TGTGCCAGCAGCGTAGATCCAGGGGAAAACACCATATATTTT | CASSVDPGENTIYF
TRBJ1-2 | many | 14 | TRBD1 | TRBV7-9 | TGTGCCAGCAGTTTTCAGGGGGGTAACTATGGCTACACCTTC | CASSFQGGNYGYTF
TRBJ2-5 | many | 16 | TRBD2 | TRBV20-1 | TGCAGTGCTACTAAGGGTAGCGGGGGGGCAGGAGAGACCCAGTACTTC | CSATKGSGGAGETQYF
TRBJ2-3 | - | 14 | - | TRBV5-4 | TGTGCCAGCAGCTTATGGGGTTGGACAGATACGCAGTATTTT | CASSLWGWTDTQYF
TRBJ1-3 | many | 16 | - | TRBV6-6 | TGTGCCAGCAGTGCCACTTCGGGCCTCTCTGGAAACACCATATATTTT | CASSATSGLSGNTIYF
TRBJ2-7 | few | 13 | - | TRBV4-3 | TGCGCCAGCAGCCAAGGTCTGGCGTACGAGCAGTACTTC | CASSQGLAYEQYF
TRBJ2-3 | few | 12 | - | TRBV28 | TGTGCCAGCAGTGGGGGATCGGATACGCAGTATTTT | CASSGGSDTQYF
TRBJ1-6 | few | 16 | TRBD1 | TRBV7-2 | TGTGCCAGCAGCCCCCAGGGGGCCCCATATAATTCACCCCTCCACTTT | CASSPQGAPYNSPLHF
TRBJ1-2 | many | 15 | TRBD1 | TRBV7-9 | TGTGCCAGCAGCCCCCGGACAGGGGTTAACTATGGCTACACCTTC | CASSPRTGVNYGYTF
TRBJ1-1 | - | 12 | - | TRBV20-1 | TGCAGTGCTAGACTCGGCGTTACTGAAGCTTTCTTT | CSARLGVTEAFF
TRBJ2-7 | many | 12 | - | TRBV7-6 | TGTGCCAGCAGCTTAACTCAGGACGAGCAGTACTTC | CASSLTQDEQYF
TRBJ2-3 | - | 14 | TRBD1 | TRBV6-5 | TGTGCCAGCAGTTACTCACAGGGGGCGGATACGCAGTATTTT | CASSYSQGADTQYF
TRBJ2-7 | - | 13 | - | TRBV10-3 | TGTGCCATCAGTGTAAATGGGGAGTACGAGCAGTACTTC | CAISVNGEYEQYF
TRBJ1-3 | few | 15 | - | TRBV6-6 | TGTGCCAGCAGTCAACAGACAGACTCTGGAAACACCATATATTTT | CASSQQTDSGNTIYF
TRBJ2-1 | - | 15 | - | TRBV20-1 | TGCAGTGCTCCATGGGGGACACCCTCCTACAATGAGCAGTTCTTC | CSAPWGTPSYNEQFF
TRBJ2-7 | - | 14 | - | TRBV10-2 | TGCGCCAGCAGTGAGGGGGACCACCGGGGCGAGCAGTACTTC | CASSEGDHRGEQYF
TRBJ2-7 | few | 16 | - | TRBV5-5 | TGTGCCAGCAGCTTGGGCGAACCTCGTGGAGATTACGAGCAGTACTTC | CASSLGEPRGDYEQYF
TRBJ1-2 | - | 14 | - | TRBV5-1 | TGCGCCAGCAGCTTGGCCCCCTCCAGCTCGGGCTACACCTTC | CASSLAPSSSGYTF